The 17 T cell receptor beta chains in this list originate from one sample, sequenced in a study of T cell responses to AZD1222 COVID-19 vaccine. Clones were read by immunoSEQ multiplex PCR, and TCRdb kept only the in-frame ones, dropping some. The sample carries 65,000 to 70,000 clones, 80% to 85% recorded once. Specimen: peripheral blood, collected on day 0 of AZD1222 vaccination. These receptors were obtained from an adult in good health.

This clone was detected only a few times. The chain is built from TRBV28 and TRBJ1-4, with 8 bases identical to TRBD1. This CDR3 spans 15 amino acids. V shed 5 bases and J 3 bases; nucleotides not matched to a gene: 5. Germline V lookup: CDR1 MDHEN, CDR2 SYDVKM. DNA of the CDR3: TGTGCCAGCAGTCCTCGGACAGGGCCTAATGAAAAACTGTTTTTT. This translates into CASSPRTGPNEKLFF.

The chain joins TRBV7-8 to TRBJ1-6, with D perhaps matching TRBD1 (5 bases). Trimming stripped 5 bases from V and 13 bases from J, with 30 bases between. CDR3 length: 18 amino acids. CDR1 and CDR2 from the germline V gene are SGHVS and FQNEAQ. Here the CDR3 DNA reads TGTGCCAGCAGCGTTACCGCCGAGCCAGGGAACGTACTTTCCCCCCTCCACTTT. Its translation is CASSVTAEPGNVLSPLHF.

Comment on this clone: The junction departs from germline at one end; a sequencing error may be responsible. This chain uses TRBV6-6 with TRBJ2-1; possibly TRBD2 for D (6 bases). Germline V lookup: CDR1 MNHNY, CDR2 SVGAGI (reference sequence). CDR3 size: 15 residues. CDR3 sequence: CASSGGTNPYSEQFF. The CDR3 nucleotides are TGTGCCAGCAGTGGAGGGACCAACCCTTACAGTGAGCAGTTCTTC.

The V and J genes are TRBV6-2 or TRBV6-3 and TRBJ2-6, with D hard to call. CDR1 and CDR2 (germline): MNHEY, SVGEGT. V lost 6 bases and J 0 bases, leaving 6 bases between the germline ends. CDR3 size: 14 residues. For the CDR3, the DNA is TGTGCCAGCAGCACCAGCTCTGGGGCCAACGTCCTGACTTTC. It translates to CASSTSSGANVLTF.

This clone was counted a single time. The chain carries TRBV29-1 and TRBJ2-4; D possibly matches TRBD1 or TRBD2 (5 bases each). There are 13 residues in the CDR3. The V end was cut by 6 bases, the J end by 7 bases, with 16 bases between. Germline-derived CDR1 and CDR2 are SQVTM and ANQGSEA. The CDR3 region is CSVSTVGENIQYF. The CDR3 DNA sequence: TGCAGCGTATCGACAGTTGGGGAGAACATTCAGTACTTC.

The chain recombines TRBV12-3 or TRBV12-4 with TRBJ2-4, with D possibly TRBD1 on 6 matching bases. Trimming shortened V by 5 bases and J by 15 bases, and 14 bases separated the two germline ends. This CDR3 spans 11 amino acids. The CDR3 DNA sequence: TGTGCCAGCAGTGCTGGGACACTTTTGTACTTC. This encodes CASSAGTLLYF.

The V call is TRBV20-1, the J call TRBJ1-6; D is undetermined. There are 14 residues in the CDR3. Germline CDR1 reads DFQATT; CDR2 reads SNEGSKA (reference sequence). With 3 bases removed from V and 3 bases from J, the gap between germline ends came to 9 bases. CDR3 protein: CSASTENYNSPLHF. The CDR3, as DNA: TGCAGTGCTAGTACAGAAAACTATAATTCACCCCTCCACTTT.

The rearrangement links TRBV19 to TRBJ2-2, with 10 bases fitting TRBD1. CDR1 LNHDA and CDR2 SQIVND come from the germline V gene (reference sequence). The ends lost 3 bases at V and 6 bases at J; junction bases unmatched: 4. This CDR3 has 15 residues. The CDR3 spells CASSMGGQGSGELFF. As DNA, the CDR3 is TGTGCCAGTAGTATGGGGGGACAGGGGTCCGGGGAGCTGTTTTTT.

This chain uses TRBV10-3 with TRBJ2-3, with 8 bases matching TRBD2. From germline, CDR1 is ENHRY and CDR2 SYGVKD. The CDR3 runs 16 residues. Trimming removed 5 bases from V and 0 bases from J; junction bases left unmatched: 7. The CDR3 DNA follows: TGTGCCATCAGTACCGCGAAGCGGGGGAGCACAGATACGCAGTATTTT. It specifies CAISTAKRGSTDTQYF.

The chain joins TRBV7-8 to TRBJ1-1; D remains ambiguous. The germline V gene has CDR1 SGHVS and CDR2 FQNEAQ. The ends were cut back, 2 bases at V and 2 bases at J, with 9 bases in the middle. The CDR3 consists of 14 residues. The CDR3 nucleotides are TGTGCCAGCAGCTTACCGGGATTTAACACTGAAGCTTTCTTT. Translation gives CASSLPGFNTEAFF.

The rearrangement uses TRBV10-2 and TRBJ2-5, with TRBD2 as a possible D gene (6 bases). The CDR3 loop spans 14 amino acids. Germline values: CDR1 WSHSY, CDR2 SAAADI. V gave up 5 bases and J gave up 5 bases, with 15 bases separating them. CDR3 DNA sequence: TGCGCCAGCAGTATAAGGAGGGGTGCGGAGACCCAGTACTTC. This gives the protein CASSIRRGAETQYF.

The chain carries TRBV7-8 and TRBJ2-4, with D perhaps given as TRBD1 or TRBD2 (6 bases each). V was pared by 5 bases and J by 0 bases, with 17 bases between. Germline values: CDR1 SGHVS, CDR2 FQNEAQ. This CDR3 contains 17 residues. CDR3 amino acids: CASSPWRGSVAKNIQYF. CDR3 DNA sequence: TGTGCCAGCAGCCCCTGGAGGGGGTCGGTAGCCAAAAACATTCAGTACTTC. Together with reference TRBV7-8 and TRBJ2-4, the CDR3 gives the full variable domain: GAGVSQSPRYKVAKRGQDVALRCDPISGHVSLFWYQQALGQGPEFLTYFQNEAQLDKSGLPSDRFFAERPEGSVSTLKIQRTQQEDSAVYLCASSPWRGSVAKNIQYFGAGTRLSVL.

The genes are TRBV6-5 and TRBJ2-3, with 7 bases aligning to TRBD2. This CDR3 is built from 12 residues. The junction had 0 bases not matched to a gene; V was cut back by 8 bases and J by 1 base. Germline lookup yields CDR1 MNHEY and CDR2 SVGAGI. In nucleotides, the CDR3 is TGTGCCAGCCGGGGGGGCACAGATACGCAGTATTTT. Protein: CASRGGTDTQYF.

This clone came up a few times. The rearrangement links TRBV5-7 to TRBJ2-6, with D possibly being TRBD2 (5 bases). TRBV5-7 counts as an open reading frame of uncertain function. The CDR3 is made up of 15 amino acids. V was trimmed by 5 bases and J by 0 bases, leaving 9 bases between them. CDR3 sequence: CASRLAYSGANVLTF. CDR3 coding DNA: TGTGCCAGCAGATTAGCGTACTCTGGGGCCAACGTCCTGACTTTC.

CDR3 protein: CASSQDREWASGGARETQYF. The CDR3 nucleotides read TGTGCCAGCAGCCAAGATCGAGAGTGGGCTAGCGGGGGGGCCCGAGAGACCCAGTACTTC. The J gene is TRBJ2-5, the V gene TRBV14, with 12 nucleotides matching TRBD2. V trimming: 0 bases; J trimming: 4 bases; junction bases outside the gene matches: 15. CDR1 is SGHDN, CDR2 FVKESK, per germline. The CDR3 covers 20 residues.

The chain recombines TRBV6-2 or TRBV6-3 with TRBJ2-3; D not certain. This CDR3 contains 17 residues. With 0 bases removed from V and 0 bases from J, the gap between germline ends came to 13 bases. Germline V gives CDR1 MNHEY, CDR2 SVGEGT. The CDR3 sequence is CASSYSNGFRSTDTQYF. The CDR3 DNA sequence: TGTGCCAGCAGTTACTCGAATGGTTTTCGCAGCACAGATACGCAGTATTTT.

The chain has TRBV3-1 (or the pseudogene TRBV3-2) and TRBJ1-2; no clear D. This CDR3 comprises 14 residues. Trimming shortened V by 1 base and J by 5 bases, and 11 bases separated the two germline ends. Per the germline V gene, CDR1 is LGHDT and CDR2 is YNNKEL (reference sequence). The CDR3 DNA follows: TGTGCCAGCAGCCAAGTGTCGATAGGATATGGCTACACCTTC. Its translation is CASSQVSIGYGYTF.